This T cell receptor (beta chain) was found in a study of blood T cell repertoires in COVID-19. Using immunoSEQ multiplex PCR, the repertoire was profiled, and TCRdb retains in-frame clones only, with some absent. The sample holds about 360,000 clones, 70% to 90% seen once. V lost 0 bases and J 9 bases, leaving 9 bases between the germline ends. The CDR3 runs 12 residues. Germline V CDR1 and CDR2: GTSNPN, SVGIG (reference sequence). What was sequenced was peripheral blood. The sequence was collected from a human donor in a cohort sampled during active COVID-19. V usage is TRBV30 and J usage is TRBJ2-1; possible D gene TRBD1, 6 bases. This CDR3 reads CAWSVQGIEQFF. CDR3 DNA: TGTGCCTGGAGTGTACAGGGAATTGAGCAGTTCTTC.